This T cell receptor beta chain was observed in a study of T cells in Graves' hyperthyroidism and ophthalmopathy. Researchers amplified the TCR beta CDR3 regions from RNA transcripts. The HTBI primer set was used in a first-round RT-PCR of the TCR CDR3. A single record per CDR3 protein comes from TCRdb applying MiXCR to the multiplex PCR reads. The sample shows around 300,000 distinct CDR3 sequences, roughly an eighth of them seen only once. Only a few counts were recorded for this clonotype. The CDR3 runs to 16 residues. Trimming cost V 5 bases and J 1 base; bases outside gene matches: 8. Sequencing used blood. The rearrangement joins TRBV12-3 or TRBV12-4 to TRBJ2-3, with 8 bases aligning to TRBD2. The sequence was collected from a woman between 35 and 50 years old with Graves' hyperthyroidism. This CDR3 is CASSLQPGRGTDTQYF. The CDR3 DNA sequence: TGTGCCAGCAGTCTACAACCCGGGAGGGGCACAGATACGCAGTATTTT.